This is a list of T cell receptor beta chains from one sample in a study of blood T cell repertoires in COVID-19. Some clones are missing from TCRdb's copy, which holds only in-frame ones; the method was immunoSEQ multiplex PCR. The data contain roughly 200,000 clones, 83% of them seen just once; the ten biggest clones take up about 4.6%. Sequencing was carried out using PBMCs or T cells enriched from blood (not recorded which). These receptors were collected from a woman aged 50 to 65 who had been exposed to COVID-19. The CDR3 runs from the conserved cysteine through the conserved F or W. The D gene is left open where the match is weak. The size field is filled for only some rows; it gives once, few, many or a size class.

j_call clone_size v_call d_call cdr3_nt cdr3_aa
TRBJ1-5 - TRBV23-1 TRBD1 TGCGCCAGCAGTCGTCGGACAGGAAATAGCAATCAGCCCCAGCATTTT CASSRRTGNSNQPQHF
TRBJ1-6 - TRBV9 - TGTGCCAGCAGCCCTGGGCCGGCGGGGAATTCACCCCTCCACTTT CASSPGPAGNSPLHF
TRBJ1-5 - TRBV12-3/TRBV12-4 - TGTGCCAGCAGTCAGGGGCCAAATCAGCCCCAGCATTTT CASSQGPNQPQHF
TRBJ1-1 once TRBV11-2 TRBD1 TGTGCCAGCAGCGTTCTTCCGGGACAGGGAAACACTGAAGCTTTCTTT CASSVLPGQGNTEAFF
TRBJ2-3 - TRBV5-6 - TGTGCCAGCAGCTTAGTGCAGGGGTCAGATACGCAGTATTTT CASSLVQGSDTQYF
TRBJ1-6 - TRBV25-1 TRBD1 TGTGCCAGCAGGTCCGGGACAGGGTTTTCACCCCTCCACTTT CASRSGTGFSPLHF
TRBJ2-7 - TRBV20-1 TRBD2 TGCAGTGCTAGTACTAGCGGGTTCTACGAGCAGTACTTC CSASTSGFYEQYF
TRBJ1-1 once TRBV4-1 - TGCGCCAGCAGCCCGGGGGTTGGAGGAGGGAGGACTGAAGCTTTCTTT CASSPGVGGGRTEAFF
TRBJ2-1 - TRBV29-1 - TGCAGCGTTGCAGGAGCCACGGGGAATGAGCAGTTCTTC CSVAGATGNEQFF
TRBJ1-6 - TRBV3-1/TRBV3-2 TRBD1 TGTGCCAGCAGCCAAGACAGGGGGCGTTCACCCCTCCACTTT CASSQDRGRSPLHF
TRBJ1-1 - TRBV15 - TGTGCCACCAGCAGAGATAATACAGGCCCGAACACTGAAGCTTTCTTT CATSRDNTGPNTEAFF
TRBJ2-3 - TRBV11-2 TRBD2 TGTGCCAGCAGTTATAGCGGGGACACAGATACGCAGTATTTT CASSYSGDTDTQYF
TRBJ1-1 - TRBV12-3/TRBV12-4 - TGTGCCAGCATCAGGGGTTCCGAAGCTTTCTTT CASIRGSEAFF
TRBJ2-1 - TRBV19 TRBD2 TGTGCCAGTAGTATAGACCCCCTAGCGGGGGGGCTTCATGAGCAGTTCTTC CASSIDPLAGGLHEQFF
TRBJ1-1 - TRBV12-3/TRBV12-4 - TGTGCCAGCAGTTTGGGCAGGCGCCAGGCTTTCTTT CASSLGRRQAFF
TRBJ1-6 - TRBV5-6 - TGTGCCAGCAGCTTGGCCGAGGGGAGGATTTCACCCCTCCACTTT CASSLAEGRISPLHF
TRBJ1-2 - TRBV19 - TGTGCCAGTAGTATGAGCGGGGGCGATGGCTACACCTTC CASSMSGGDGYTF
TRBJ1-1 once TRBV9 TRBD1 TGTGCCAGCAGCGCACAGGGGGCTCCAAGTGAAGCTTTCTTT CASSAQGAPSEAFF
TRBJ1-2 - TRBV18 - TGTGCCAGCTCACCAGAGACAGCTAACTATGGCTACACCTTC CASSPETANYGYTF
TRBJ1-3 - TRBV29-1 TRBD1 TGCAGCGTTGATTCCGGGACAGGGGGCTCGTTAAACACCATATATTTT CSVDSGTGGSLNTIYF
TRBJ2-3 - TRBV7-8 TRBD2 TGTGCCAGCAGCTTAGGGCGACTAGCGGGGGGGGCAGATACGCAGTATTTT CASSLGRLAGGADTQYF
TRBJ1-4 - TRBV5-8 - TGTGCCAGCAGCGAAGGGCAGGGGACAACTAATGAAAAACTGTTTTTT CASSEGQGTTNEKLFF
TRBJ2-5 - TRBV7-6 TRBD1 TGTGCCAGCAGCGAGGACAGGGGGCCACAAGAGACCCAGTACTTC CASSEDRGPQETQYF
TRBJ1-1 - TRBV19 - TGTGCCAGTAGTAGACCCAGACAGAACACTGAAGCTTTCTTT CASSRPRQNTEAFF
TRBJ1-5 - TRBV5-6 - TGTGCCAGCAGCTCGGCGAGGGGGAATCAGCCCCAGCATTTT CASSSARGNQPQHF
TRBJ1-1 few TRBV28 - TGTGCCACTAAACTTAACACTGAAGCTTTCTTT CATKLNTEAFF
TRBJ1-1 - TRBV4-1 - TGCGCCAGTGGCCCTGGGAGTGAAGCTTTCTTT CASGPGSEAFF
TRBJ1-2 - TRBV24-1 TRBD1 TGTGCCACCAGTCCCGACAGGGATATCTATGGCTACACCTTC CATSPDRDIYGYTF
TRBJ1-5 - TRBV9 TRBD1 TGTGCCAGCGGGACAGGGAATCAGCCCCAGCATTTT CASGTGNQPQHF
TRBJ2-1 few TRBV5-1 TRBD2 TGCGCCAGCAGCTTGACTAGCGGGGGGGTATACAATGAGCAGTTCTTC CASSLTSGGVYNEQFF
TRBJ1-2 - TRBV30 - TGTGCCTGGAGTGTACTAGGGGGTGCTAACTATGGCTACACCTTC CAWSVLGGANYGYTF
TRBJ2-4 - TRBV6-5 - TGTGCCAGCACCTACGCGGAGGGCGGAGATGACATTCAGTACTTC CASTYAEGGDDIQYF
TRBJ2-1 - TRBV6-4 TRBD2 TGTGCCAGCAGTGACCAGGCGGGGACTAGCGGGCAGTTCTTC CASSDQAGTSGQFF
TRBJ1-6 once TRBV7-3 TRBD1 TGTGCCAGCAGCATCTCGGACAGGGTCTCACCCCTCCACTTT CASSISDRVSPLHF
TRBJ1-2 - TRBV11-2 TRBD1 TGTGCCAGCAGCTTAGAGGGGACAGGGGGCGTCTTC CASSLEGTGGVF
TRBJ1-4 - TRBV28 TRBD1 TGTGCCAGCAGTGACTCCGGGACAGGGCAACTAAATGAAAAACTGTTTTTT CASSDSGTGQLNEKLFF
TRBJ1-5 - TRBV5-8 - TGTGCCAGCACCCTTACCTGGGCTAACAATCAGCCCCAGCATTTT CASTLTWANNQPQHF
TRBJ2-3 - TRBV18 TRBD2 TGTGCCAGCTCACCAACGGCACTAGCGACAGATACGCAGTATTTT CASSPTALATDTQYF
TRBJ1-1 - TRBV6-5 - TGTGCCAGCACAGCGTCCGGGGACACTGAAGCTTTCTTT CASTASGDTEAFF
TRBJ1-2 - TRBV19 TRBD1 TGTGCCAGTAGTACGGACAGGGGGCATGGCTACACCTTC CASSTDRGHGYTF